This T cell receptor (beta chain) appears in the sequencing data of a study of metastatic and nonmetastatic thyroid tumors. Turning to the study itself: Samples came from malignant and benign thyroid patients, and repertoires were compared across blood and tumor or nodule tissue.

Whole-study findings and limits: For both blood and tumor, malignant thyroid tumors reportedly showed significantly higher TCR beta diversity than benign nodules did.

Each patient went into thyroid surgery without having received any treatment. The V and J ends lost 6 bases and 0 bases, in that order; junction bases with no gene match: 5. In germline, CDR1 is MDHEN, CDR2 SYDVKM. The CDR3 extends over 16 amino acids. This clone was found many times. Antigen: not known. TCRdb re-called clones from the PCR reads using MiXCR. The sample shows 35,000 to 45,000 clones, about 12% of them seen only once. The receptor was isolated from a male donor with papillary thyroid cancer or a benign thyroid nodule (not recorded which). Some clones in this sample may be carry-over from other donors' samples. The V gene is TRBV28, the J gene TRBJ1-6; TRBD1 matches at 7 bases. The sample consisted of blood. DNA of the CDR3: TGTGCCAGCAGGACAGCAGGGGGCTCCTATAATTCACCCCTCCACTTT. Translated: CASRTAGGSYNSPLHF.